This passage covers 4 T cell receptor beta chains from one sample sequenced in a study of OX40 agonist ivuxolimab in advanced cancers. The data were produced by immunoSEQ multiplex PCR, yet TCRdb's version contains in-frame clones alone and is incomplete. The sample gives roughly 51,000 clones, approximately 86% of which show up once; 11% is in the top ten. The sample here was CD4+ or CD8+ T cells sorted from blood, taken in a trial of the OX40 agonist ivuxolimab. These receptors were collected from an adult with an advanced solid tumor such as melanoma, head and neck, liver or kidney cancer.

The chain couples TRBV28 to TRBJ2-1; TRBD2 matches at 7 bases. Unmatched junction bases numbered 6, after V lost 6 bases and J lost 4 bases. CDR1 is MDHEN, CDR2 SYDVKM, per germline. There are 14 residues in the CDR3. Written as DNA, the CDR3 is TGTGCCAGCAGCTTTGGCGGGAGATACAATGAGCAGTTCTTC. Protein: CASSFGGRYNEQFF.

The rearrangement uses TRBV7-9 and TRBJ2-2; TRBD2 might be the D (5 bases). This CDR3 is built from 13 residues. CDR1 SEHNR and CDR2 FQNEAQ come from the germline V gene (reference sequence). Trimming took off 5 bases at V and 5 bases at J, with 9 bases between the two ends. CDR3 loop: CASSPGGTGELFF. The DNA for the CDR3 is TGTGCCAGCAGCCCCGGAGGAACCGGGGAGCTGTTTTTT.

This chain joins TRBV6-5 and TRBJ2-7, with a possible D match to TRBD1 (6 bases). There are 15 residues in the CDR3. Germline CDR1 MNHEY, CDR2 SVGAGI. V lost 6 bases, J lost 13 bases, and 28 bases lay in between. The CDR3: CASRPSQGTMSPHYV. CDR3 bases: TGTGCCAGCAGACCCTCACAGGGCACTATGTCCCCACATTACGTC.

The rearrangement uses TRBV19 and TRBJ1-5; a possible D gene is TRBD1 (5 bases). Germline V lookup: CDR1 LNHDA, CDR2 SQIVND (reference sequence). Trimming took off 7 bases at V and 2 bases at J, with 15 bases between the two ends. CDR3 length equals 15 residues. DNA for the CDR3: TGTGCCAGTACCCCGAGTGGGGGTGGCAATCAGCCCCAGCATTTT. This translates into CASTPSGGGNQPQHF. Full variable domain (rest looked up from reference TRBV19 and TRBJ1-5): DGGITQSPKYLFRKEGQNVTLSCEQNLNHDAMYWYRQDPGQGLRLIYYSQIVNDFQKGDIAEGYSVSREKKESFPLTVTSAQKNPTAFYLCASTPSGGGNQPQHFGDGTRLSIL.